This TCR beta chain was profiled in a study of spatial heterogeneity in lung cancer. For the study at large: Consistent detection of more beta-chain than alpha-chain sequences was observed.

This clonotype was seen ten or more times. Antigen: not known. Being off target in a library aimed at alpha chains, this beta chain has a size of little meaning. This CDR3 is 14 amino acids long. Germline CDR1 SQVTM, CDR2 ANQGSEA. Trimming cost V 6 bases and J 5 bases, with 16 bases left between them. Notes on the study in general: Tumor mutation counts were tracked by expanded intratumoral alpha and beta TCR counts.

Indicated time point: sample taken at primary tumor resection. The sequenced material consisted of unsorted whole RNA from tumor, nontumor lung or frozen PBMC. TCRdb reanalysed the 5' RACE reads using MiXCR and keeps one entry per CDR3 protein. There are roughly 10,000 distinct CDR3 sequences in the sample; 7.9% occur only once, and approximately 20% lies in the top ten. The sequence was obtained from a female donor with early-stage non-small cell lung cancer. This rearrangement joins TRBV29-1 to TRBJ2-2, with a weak D call TRBD1 (6 bases). This specimen was lung tumor tissue, taken at surgery. DNA for the CDR3: TGCAGCGTAGACCCAGGGGCGCGGACCGGGGAGCTGTTTTTT. Protein product: CSVDPGARTGELFF.